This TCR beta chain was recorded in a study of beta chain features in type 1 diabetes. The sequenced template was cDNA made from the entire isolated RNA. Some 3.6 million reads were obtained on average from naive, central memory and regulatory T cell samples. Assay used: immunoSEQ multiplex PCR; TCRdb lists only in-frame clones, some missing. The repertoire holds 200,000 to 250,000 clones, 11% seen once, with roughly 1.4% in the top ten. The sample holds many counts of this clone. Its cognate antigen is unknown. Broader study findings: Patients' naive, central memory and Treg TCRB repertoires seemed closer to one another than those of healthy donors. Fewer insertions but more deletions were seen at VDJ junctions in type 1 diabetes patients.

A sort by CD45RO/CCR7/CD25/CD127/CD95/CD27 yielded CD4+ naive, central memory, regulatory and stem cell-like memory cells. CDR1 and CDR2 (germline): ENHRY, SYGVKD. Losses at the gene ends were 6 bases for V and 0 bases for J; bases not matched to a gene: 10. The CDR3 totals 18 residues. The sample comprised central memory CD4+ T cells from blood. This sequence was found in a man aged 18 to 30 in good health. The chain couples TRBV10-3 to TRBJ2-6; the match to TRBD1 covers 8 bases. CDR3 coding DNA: TGTGCCATCAGCCTTATCGGGACAGGCTCCTCTGGGGCCAACGTCCTGACTTTC. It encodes CAISLIGTGSSGANVLTF.